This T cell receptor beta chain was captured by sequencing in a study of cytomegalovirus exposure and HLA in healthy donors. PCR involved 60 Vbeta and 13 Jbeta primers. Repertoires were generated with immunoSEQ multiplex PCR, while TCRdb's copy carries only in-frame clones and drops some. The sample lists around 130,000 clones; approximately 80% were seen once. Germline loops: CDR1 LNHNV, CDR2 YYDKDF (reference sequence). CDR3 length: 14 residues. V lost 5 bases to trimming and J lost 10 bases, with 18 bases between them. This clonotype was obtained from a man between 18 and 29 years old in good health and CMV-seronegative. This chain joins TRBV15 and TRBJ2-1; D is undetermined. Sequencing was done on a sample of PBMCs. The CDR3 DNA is TGTGCCACCAGCCAACCGAGCCTAGATGGGGAGCAGTTCTTC. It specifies CATSQPSLDGEQFF.